The T cell receptor (beta chain) described here comes from a study of OX40 agonist ivuxolimab in advanced cancers. TCRdb's copy holds only in-frame clones and misses some; the assay was immunoSEQ multiplex PCR. This sample has approximately 37,000 clones, with approximately 89% found just once. Points from the study as a whole: At doses 0.1 to 3.0 mg/kg, CD4+ and CD8+ clones expanded.

Worth noting for this clone: What it binds is unknown.

CDR3 length: 15 amino acids. Germline V lookup: CDR1 SGHRS, CDR2 YFSETQ. Unmatched junction bases numbered 11, after V lost 7 bases and J lost 5 bases. The clonotype comes from an adult with an advanced solid tumor such as melanoma, head and neck, liver or kidney cancer. V is TRBV5-1 and J is TRBJ2-3; 9 bases are shared with TRBD2. The sequencing used CD4+ or CD8+ T cells sorted from blood, collected in a trial of the OX40 agonist ivuxolimab. CDR3 region: CASEGAGGLGDTQYF. The CDR3 coding sequence is TGCGCCAGCGAAGGAGCGGGAGGATTGGGAGATACGCAGTATTTT.